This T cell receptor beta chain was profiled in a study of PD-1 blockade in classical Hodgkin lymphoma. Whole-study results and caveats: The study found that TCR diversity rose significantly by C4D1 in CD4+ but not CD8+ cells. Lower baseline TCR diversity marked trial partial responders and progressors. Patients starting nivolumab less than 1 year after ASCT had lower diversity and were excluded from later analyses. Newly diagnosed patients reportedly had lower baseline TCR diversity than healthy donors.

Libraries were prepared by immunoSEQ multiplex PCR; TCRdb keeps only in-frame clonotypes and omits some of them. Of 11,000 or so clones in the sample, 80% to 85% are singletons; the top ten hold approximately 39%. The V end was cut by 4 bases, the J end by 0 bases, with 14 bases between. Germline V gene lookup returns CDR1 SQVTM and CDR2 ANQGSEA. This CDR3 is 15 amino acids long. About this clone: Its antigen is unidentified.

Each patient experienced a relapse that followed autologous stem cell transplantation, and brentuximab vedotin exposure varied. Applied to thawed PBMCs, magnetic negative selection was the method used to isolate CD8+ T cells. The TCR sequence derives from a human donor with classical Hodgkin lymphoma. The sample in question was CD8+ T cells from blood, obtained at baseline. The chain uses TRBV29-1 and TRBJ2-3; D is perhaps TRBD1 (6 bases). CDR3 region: CSVGGQYPSTDTQYF. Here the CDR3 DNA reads TGCAGCGTTGGAGGACAGTACCCCAGCACAGATACGCAGTATTTT.